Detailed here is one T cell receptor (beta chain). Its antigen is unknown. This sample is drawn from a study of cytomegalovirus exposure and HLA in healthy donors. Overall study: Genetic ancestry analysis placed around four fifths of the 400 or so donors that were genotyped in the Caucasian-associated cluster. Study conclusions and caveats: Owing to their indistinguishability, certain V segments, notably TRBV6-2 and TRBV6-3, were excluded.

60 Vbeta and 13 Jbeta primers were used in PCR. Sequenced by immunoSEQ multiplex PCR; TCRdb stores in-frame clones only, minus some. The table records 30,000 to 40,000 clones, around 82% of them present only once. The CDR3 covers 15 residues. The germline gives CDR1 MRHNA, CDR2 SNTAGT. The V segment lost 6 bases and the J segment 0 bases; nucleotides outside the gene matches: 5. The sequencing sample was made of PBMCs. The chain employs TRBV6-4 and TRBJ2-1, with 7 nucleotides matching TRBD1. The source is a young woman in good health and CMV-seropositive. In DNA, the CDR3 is TGTGCCAGCAGAAATCCAGGGGGCTCCTACAATGAGCAGTTCTTC. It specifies CASRNPGGSYNEQFF.